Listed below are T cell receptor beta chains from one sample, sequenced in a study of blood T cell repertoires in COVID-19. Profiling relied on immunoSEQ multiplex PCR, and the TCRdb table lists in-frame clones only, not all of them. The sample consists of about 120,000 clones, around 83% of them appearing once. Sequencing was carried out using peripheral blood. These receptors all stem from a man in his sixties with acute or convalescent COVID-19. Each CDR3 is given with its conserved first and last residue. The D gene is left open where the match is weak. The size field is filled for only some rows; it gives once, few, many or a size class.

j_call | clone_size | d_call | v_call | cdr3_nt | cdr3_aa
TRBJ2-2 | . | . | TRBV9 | TGTGCCAGCAGCGTGTCTGGTGCTAGCGGGGAGCTGTTTTTT | CASSVSGASGELFF
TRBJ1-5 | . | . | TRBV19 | TGTGCCAGTAGTGGAAACAGGGCAGGTCAGCCCCAGCATTTT | CASSGNRAGQPQHF
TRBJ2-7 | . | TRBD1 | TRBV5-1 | TGCGCCAGCAGCGGGGGGACAGGCGGGGCCGAGCAGTACTTC | CASSGGTGGAEQYF
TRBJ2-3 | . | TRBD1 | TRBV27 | TGTGCCAGCAGTACAGCACCGGGACAGATCACAGATACGCAGTATTTT | CASSTAPGQITDTQYF
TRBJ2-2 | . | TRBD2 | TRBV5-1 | TGCGCCAGCAGCTTGAACGGGAGGGAGGCCGGGGAGCTGTTTTTT | CASSLNGREAGELFF
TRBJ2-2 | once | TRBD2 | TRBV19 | TGTGCCAGTAGTCCAGCGGGAGGGGGGACCGGGGAGCTGTTTTTT | CASSPAGGGTGELFF
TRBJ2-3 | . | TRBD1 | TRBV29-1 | TGCAGCGTTGAAAGGGGACAGGGTAGCACAGATACGCAGTATTTT | CSVERGQGSTDTQYF
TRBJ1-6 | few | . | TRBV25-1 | TGTGCCAGCAGTCCCATTGGGAGGATGGATTCACCCCTCCACTTT | CASSPIGRMDSPLHF
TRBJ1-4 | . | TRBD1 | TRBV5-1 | TGCGCCAGCAGCTTTACAGGGGCTGCAACTAATGAAAAACTGTTTTTT | CASSFTGAATNEKLFF
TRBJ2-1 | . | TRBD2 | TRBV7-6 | TGTGCCAGCAGCAGAGAGCGGACTAGCGGGAGGCAGTTCTTC | CASSRERTSGRQFF
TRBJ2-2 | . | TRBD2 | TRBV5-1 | TGCGCCAGCAAAGTTGGGTCCGGGAGGGCCGCCACCGGGGAGCTGTTTTTT | CASKVGSGRAATGELFF
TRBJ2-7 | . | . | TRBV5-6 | TGTGCCAGCAGCCCCTCAGACAGGCCATACGAGCAGTACTTC | CASSPSDRPYEQYF
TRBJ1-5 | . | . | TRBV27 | TGTGCCAGCAGTTTTTGGGGGGCGGGGGGTCCCCAGCATTTT | CASSFWGAGGPQHF
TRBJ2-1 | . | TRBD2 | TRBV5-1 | TGCGCCAGCAGAGCCACCGGGACTAGGATGGACAATGAGCAGTTCTTC | CASRATGTRMDNEQFF
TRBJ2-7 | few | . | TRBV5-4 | TGTGCCAGCAGCTTGTCCGGAGCTCCCTACGAGCAGTACTTC | CASSLSGAPYEQYF
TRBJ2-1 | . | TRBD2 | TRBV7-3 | TGTGCCAGCAGCTTAACGGGGGGGACCTACAATGAGCAGTTCTTC | CASSLTGGTYNEQFF
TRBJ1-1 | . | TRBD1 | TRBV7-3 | TGTGCCAGCAGCTTAAGGGACAGCCCAAGGAACACTGAAGCTTTCTTT | CASSLRDSPRNTEAFF
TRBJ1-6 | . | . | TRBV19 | TGTGCCAGCGCAGGGGTCACTAATTCACCCCTCCACTTT | CASAGVTNSPLHF
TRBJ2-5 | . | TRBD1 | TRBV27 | TGTGCCAGCAGGGGACAGGGGGCAGAGACCCAGTACTTC | CASRGQGAETQYF
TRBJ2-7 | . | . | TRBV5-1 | TGCGCCAGCAGCTTGTATCTGCGTTACGAGCAGTACTTC | CASSLYLRYEQYF
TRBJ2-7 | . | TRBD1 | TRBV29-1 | TGCAGCGTTCTTGGACAGGGGGCTCACGAGCAGTACTTC | CSVLGQGAHEQYF
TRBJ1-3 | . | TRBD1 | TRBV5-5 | TGTGCCAGCAGGCCGACCTGGGACAGAGCTGGAAACACCATATATTTT | CASRPTWDRAGNTIYF
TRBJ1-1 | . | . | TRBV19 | TGTGCCAGTCGTGAGGAGGGAGACACTGAAGCTTTCTTT | CASREEGDTEAFF
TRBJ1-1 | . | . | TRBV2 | . | CASILGTGVSEAFF
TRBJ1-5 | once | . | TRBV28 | TGTGCCAGCAGTTTGTTGGTCGGAGGCAAACAGCCCCAGCATTTT | CASSLLVGGKQPQHF
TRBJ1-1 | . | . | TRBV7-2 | TGTGCCAGCAGCTTACTCCAGGGAGGAGCAGCTTTCTTT | CASSLLQGGAAFF
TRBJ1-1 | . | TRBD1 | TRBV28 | TGTGCCAGCAGCTTAGGGGGCCGCACTGAAGCTTTCTTT | CASSLGGRTEAFF
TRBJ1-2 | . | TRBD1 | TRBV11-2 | TGTGCCAGCAGCAAGGGACAGCAGTATGGCTACACCTTC | CASSKGQQYGYTF
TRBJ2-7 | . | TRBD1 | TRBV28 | TGTGCCAGCAGTCAGGACAGGGGGCGATTTGAGCAGTACTTC | CASSQDRGRFEQYF
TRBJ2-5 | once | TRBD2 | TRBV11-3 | TGTGCCAGCAGCGCGGGACTAGCGGCCCCGACCCAGTACTTC | CASSAGLAAPTQYF
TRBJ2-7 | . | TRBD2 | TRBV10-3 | TGTGCCATCAGTGAGTCCAGCGGGAGGGGATACGAGCAGTACTTC | CAISESSGRGYEQYF
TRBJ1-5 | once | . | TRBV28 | TGTGCCAGCAGTTTAGGGGGGAGGCAGCCCCAGCATTTT | CASSLGGRQPQHF
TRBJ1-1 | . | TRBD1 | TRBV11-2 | TGTGCCAGCAGCGTTGACAGGGGTGCTGAAGCTTTCTTT | CASSVDRGAEAFF
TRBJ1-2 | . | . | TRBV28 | TGTGCCAGCAGTTTAGGGCAGGGCTATGGCTACACCTTC | CASSLGQGYGYTF
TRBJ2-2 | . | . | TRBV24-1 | TGTGCCACCAGTTCGACCAGCAGGGAGAACACCGGGGAGCTGTTTTTT | CATSSTSRENTGELFF
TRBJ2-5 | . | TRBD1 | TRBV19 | TGTGCCAGTAGTATCGTGACAGGGGGCCAAGAGACCCAGTACTTC | CASSIVTGGQETQYF
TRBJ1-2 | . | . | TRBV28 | TGTGCCAGCAGTTTAAACACCTATGGCTACACCTTC | CASSLNTYGYTF
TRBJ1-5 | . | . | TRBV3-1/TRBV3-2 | TGTGCCAGCAGCGGACAGAGCAATCAGCCCCAGCATTTT | CASSGQSNQPQHF
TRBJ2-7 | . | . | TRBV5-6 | TGTGCCAGCAGCTTCGGGGGGCGCGGGGCCTACGAGCAGTACTTC | CASSFGGRGAYEQYF
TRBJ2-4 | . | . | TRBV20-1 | TGCAGTGCTAGTACCAGTCCAGCCAAAAACATTCAGTACTTC | CSASTSPAKNIQYF
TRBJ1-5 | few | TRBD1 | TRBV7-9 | TGTGCCAGCAGCTTAGCGGGGACAGGGGTGGATCAGCCCCAGCATTTT | CASSLAGTGVDQPQHF
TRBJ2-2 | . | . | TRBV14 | TGTGCCAGCAGCGACTTAGCGATTTCGAACACCGGGGAGCTGTTTTTT | CASSDLAISNTGELFF
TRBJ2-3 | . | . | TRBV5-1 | TGCGCCAGCAGCCCCTCGGGCGGGGGCACAGATACGCAGTATTTT | CASSPSGGGTDTQYF
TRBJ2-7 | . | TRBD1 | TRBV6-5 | TGTGCCAGCAGTAAGGACAGGAGCTCCTACGAGCAGTACTTC | CASSKDRSSYEQYF
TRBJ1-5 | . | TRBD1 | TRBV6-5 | TGTGCCAGCATACCGGGACAGGGGGTCCAGCCCCAGCATTTT | CASIPGQGVQPQHF
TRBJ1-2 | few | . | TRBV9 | TGTGCCAGCAGCGTAGGATGGCGGGGCGATGGCTACACCTTC | CASSVGWRGDGYTF
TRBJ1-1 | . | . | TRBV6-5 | TGTGCCAGCAGGAAGAGCGGATACGGGACTGAAGCTTTCTTT | CASRKSGYGTEAFF
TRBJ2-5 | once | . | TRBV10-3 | TGTGCCATCAGGCCCCAGGGACAAGAGACCCAGTACTTC | CAIRPQGQETQYF
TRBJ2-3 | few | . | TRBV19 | TGTGCCAGTAGTGGGTCGGCTAGCGTAGCTACAGATACGCAGTATTTT | CASSGSASVATDTQYF
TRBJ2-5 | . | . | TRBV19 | TGTGCCAGTAGTTTGTCACCAACTCAAGAGACCCAGTACTTC | CASSLSPTQETQYF
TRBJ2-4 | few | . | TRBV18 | TGTGCCAGCTCACCACTCCCGACAGTAATAGCCAAAAACATTCAGTACTTC | CASSPLPTVIAKNIQYF
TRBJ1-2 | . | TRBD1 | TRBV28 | TGTGCCAGCAGTCCCCTATTGGGGTGGAGGGACAGGGTAGCCACGAACTATGGCTACACCTTC | CASSPLLGWRDRVATNYGYTF
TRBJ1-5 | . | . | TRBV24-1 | TGTGCCACCAGTGACTCGGGACTCCTTCATCCGGCCCAGCATTTT | CATSDSGLLHPAQHF
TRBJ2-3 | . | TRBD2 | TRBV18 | TGTGCCAGCTCACCGACTAGCGGGGCTAGCACAGATACGCAGTATTTT | CASSPTSGASTDTQYF